This TCR beta chain came from a study of T cells in Graves' hyperthyroidism and ophthalmopathy. Regions amplified from RNA transcripts were the TCR beta CDR3 regions. When the TCR CDR3 underwent first-round RT-PCR, the HTBI primer set was used. TCRdb recomputed calls from the multiplex PCR reads with MiXCR, one row per CDR3 protein. In the table there are approximately 300,000 distinct CDR3 sequences, 15% to 20% of which are singletons. Worth noting for this clonotype: With a much larger clone just one base away, this may be a read error.

Diagnostic decisions used clinical symptoms, serum thyroxine and TRAb, thyroid ultrasound and orbital computed tomography. CDR1 is SGHTA, CDR2 FQGNSA, per germline. The CDR3 runs to 14 residues. The material sequenced was blood. The clonotype originates from a man aged 25-45 years with Graves' hyperthyroidism. V gene TRBV7-2 combines with J gene TRBJ2-7; 8 positions match TRBD2. Written as DNA, the CDR3 is TGTGCCTGCAGCTCGGGACTAGGGTTCTACGAGCAGTACTTC. Translating it yields CACSSGLGFYEQYF.